These 20 T cell receptor beta chains originate from one sample sequenced in a study of blood T cells in healthy people across ages. A second PCR of about 7 to 12 cycles used a sample-barcoded 5' primer and a J-beta primer mix. TCRdb re-called the 5' RACE reads with MiXCR, one entry per CDR3 protein. The data contain over 500,000 distinct CDR3 sequences, 40% to 65% of them singletons. Material for sequencing was blood. Every receptor here comes from a woman at least 80 years old in good health.

V usage is TRBV7-3 and J usage is TRBJ2-2, with TRBD2 as a possible D gene (6 bases). From germline, CDR1 is SGHTA and CDR2 FQGTGA. This CDR3 is 15 amino acids long. V was cut by 4 bases and J by 4 bases, with 13 bases left in between. The CDR3 is CASSWGSGGTGELFF. CDR3 nucleotides: TGTGCCAGCAGCTGGGGTAGCGGTGGCACCGGGGAGCTGTTTTTT.

V and J are TRBV11-2 and TRBJ2-1, with D perhaps TRBD2 (6 bases). V was trimmed by 1 base and J by 0 bases, leaving 10 bases between them. Germline V gives CDR1 SGHAT, CDR2 FQNNGV. The length of the CDR3 is 16 residues. The CDR3 DNA follows: TGTGCCAGCAGCTTAGTCCTAGCGCTCTCCTACAATGAGCAGTTCTTC. Its translation is CASSLVLALSYNEQFF. The variable domain in full, completed from reference TRBV11-2 and TRBJ2-1, reads EAGVAQSPRYKIIEKRQSVAFWCNPISGHATLYWYQQILGQGPKLLIQFQNNGVVDDSQLPKDRFSAERLKGVDSTLKIQPAKLEDSAVYLCASSLVLALSYNEQFFGPGTRLTVL.

This clonotype was counted a single time. A read error may explain this, as a much larger clone is one base away. The rearrangement joins TRBV12-3 or TRBV12-4 to TRBJ1-2; D not certain. The length of the CDR3 is 14 residues. CDR3 amino acids: CAGSFSSLPRGYTF. DNA of the CDR3: TGTGCCGGCAGTTTTTCTAGCCTACCCCGGGGCTACACCTTC.

This clonotype is a singleton in its sample. The chain recombines TRBV11-2 with TRBJ2-3; weak D call: TRBD2 (6 bases). The CDR3 is 15 amino acids. Germline values: CDR1 SGHAT, CDR2 FQNNGV. Trimming cost V 5 bases and J 2 bases, with 14 bases left between them. The CDR3 coding sequence is TGTGCCAGCAGCAAAAGGCGGGAACCCACAGATACGCAGTATTTT. Protein sequence: CASSKRREPTDTQYF.

The V gene is TRBV20-1, the J gene TRBJ2-6; the match to TRBD1 covers 7 bases. The germline V gene has CDR1 DFQATT and CDR2 SNEGSKA (reference sequence). J lost 2 bases, V lost 4 bases, and 2 bases had no gene match. This CDR3 has 14 residues. CDR3 in DNA: TGCAGTGCTAAGGGACAGACTGGGGCCAACGTCCTGACTTTC. Translating it yields CSAKGQTGANVLTF.

This clonotype has ten or more counts. The chain has TRBV11-2 and TRBJ2-7, with 7 positions matching TRBD2. The CDR3 covers 14 residues. Losses at the gene ends were 0 bases for V and 2 bases for J; bases not matched to a gene: 1. Looked up from germline, CDR1 is SGHAT and CDR2 is FQNNGV. CDR3 sequence (DNA): TGTGCCAGCAGCTTAGAAGCGGGGACCTACGAGCAGTACTTC. Amino acid sequence: CASSLEAGTYEQYF.

For this clonotype: Germline is not matched at one junction end, which may reflect a read error. The chain carries TRBV18 and TRBJ2-1; D is undetermined. Germline CDR1 and CDR2: KGHSH and LQKENI. This CDR3 has 14 residues. The CDR3 here is CAGSPSETYNEQFF. The CDR3 DNA sequence: TGTGCCGGCTCACCCTCAGAGACCTACAATGAGCAGTTCTTC.

At least ten counts were recorded for this clonotype. The chain recombines TRBV5-1 with TRBJ2-7; D remains ambiguous. This CDR3 contains 14 residues. Germline CDR1 reads SGHRS; CDR2 reads YFSETQ. Trimming removed 0 bases from V and 4 bases from J, with 11 bases in between. CDR3 nucleotide sequence: TGCGCCAGCAGCTTGGAAAGTAGGGCTTACGAGCAGTACTTC. The encoded protein is CASSLESRAYEQYF.

The chain joins TRBV7-2 to TRBJ2-3; 7 bases map to TRBD1. Germline V gene data show CDR1 as SGHTA and CDR2 as FQGNSA. The trim removed 6 bases at V and 1 base at J, leaving 7 bases unmatched. The length of the CDR3 is 15 residues. The chain's CDR3 is CASSPRGTGTDTQYF. The DNA for the CDR3 is TGTGCCAGCAGTCCCAGGGGGACGGGCACAGATACGCAGTATTTT.

This clonotype was detected only a few times. This chain links TRBV6-1 with TRBJ2-7; the match to TRBD2 covers 11 bases. Germline CDR1 is MNHNS and CDR2 is SASEGT. The CDR3 has 16 amino acids. Unmatched junction bases numbered 16, after V lost 8 bases and J lost 7 bases. The DNA of the CDR3 is TGTGCCAGCCGTCATCCTACTAGCGGGAGACGTAATGAGCAGTACTTC. Translating it yields CASRHPTSGRRNEQYF.

The V call is TRBV15, the J call TRBJ2-7; D might be TRBD2 (5 bases). The V and J ends lost 1 base and 2 bases respectively, with 9 bases between them. Germline CDR1 and CDR2: LNHNV and YYDKDF (reference sequence). This CDR3 is 14 amino acids long. CDR3 nucleotide sequence: TGTGCCACCAGCAGAGGTCGGGGTACCTACGAGCAGTACTTC. Protein sequence: CATSRGRGTYEQYF.

The V gene is TRBV21-1, the J gene TRBJ1-1; the table assigns TRBD1, which was not confirmed against the DNA. TRBV21-1 is described as a pseudogene. The length of the CDR3 is 17 residues. CDR3 sequence (DNA): TGTGCCAGCAGGAAAAGGGTCCCCCGGGACAGTAACACTGAAGCTTTCTTT. Protein: CASRKRVPRDSNTEAFF.

The genes are TRBV19 and TRBJ2-4, with D possibly TRBD2 on 5 matching bases. CDR1 is LNHDA, CDR2 SQIVND, per germline (reference sequence). V was clipped by 10 bases and J by 3 bases, with 13 bases between them. This CDR3 comprises 13 residues. The CDR3 nucleotides read TGTGCCACTGCCGGGAAAATCAAAAACATTCAGTACTTC. It codes for CATAGKIKNIQYF.

The chain uses TRBV7-8 and TRBJ2-5; 9 bases agree with TRBD1. CDR3 length: 16 amino acids. Per the germline V gene, CDR1 is SGHVS and CDR2 is FQNEAQ. V lost 4 bases and J lost 2; bases outside the gene matches: 8. The CDR3 DNA sequence: TGTGCCAGCAGCTACCTCCGGGACAGGGCACAAGAGACCCAGTACTTC. It is translated as CASSYLRDRAQETQYF.

Only a few counts were recorded for this clonotype. The chain recombines TRBV3-1 with TRBJ1-1; 9 bases fit TRBD1. This CDR3 spans 15 amino acids. With 3 bases clipped from V and 3 bases from J, the junction kept 5 bases outside the gene matches. The germline CDR1 and CDR2 sequences are LGHDT and YNNKEL (reference sequence). The CDR3 spells CASSQKQGAYTEAFF. DNA of the CDR3: TGTGCCAGCAGCCAGAAACAGGGGGCGTACACTGAAGCTTTCTTT.

The V and J genes are TRBV10-3 and TRBJ2-3; no firm D call. This CDR3 region has 14 residues. CDR1 and CDR2 from the germline V gene are ENHRY and SYGVKD. V gave up 10 bases and J gave up 5 bases, with 19 bases separating them. CDR3 in amino acids: CATWSRNVGDTQYF. CDR3 sequence (DNA): TGTGCCACGTGGAGCAGGAATGTAGGAGATACGCAGTATTTT.

This clonotype has at least ten counts. This chain connects TRBV5-1 to TRBJ1-6; D is undetermined. Germline V gives CDR1 SGHRS, CDR2 YFSETQ. With 3 bases removed from V and 7 bases from J, the gap between germline ends came to 5 bases. The CDR3 covers 12 residues. DNA for the CDR3: TGCGCCAGCAGCTCGGACAATTCACCCCTCCACTTT. Its translation: CASSSDNSPLHF.

This clonotype was seen ten or more times. The chain is built from TRBV20-1 and TRBJ2-1; unclear D gene. V lost 6 bases, J lost 1 base, and 7 bases lay in between. The germline CDR1 and CDR2 sequences are DFQATT and SNEGSKA (reference sequence). CDR3 length equals 12 residues. CDR3 protein: CSAPGSYNEQFF. In nucleotides, the CDR3 is TGCAGTGCCCCCGGATCCTACAATGAGCAGTTCTTC.

The sample holds many counts of this clonotype. The V gene is TRBV7-2, the J gene TRBJ1-2; D perhaps matches TRBD1 (6 bases). Trimming took off 4 bases at V and 8 bases at J, with 14 bases between the two ends. CDR3 size: 13 residues. The germline V gene has CDR1 SGHTA and CDR2 FQGNSA. The CDR3 region is CASSSEGGSGYTF. CDR3 in DNA: TGTGCCAGCAGCTCAGAAGGGGGGTCCGGCTACACCTTC.

The chain recombines TRBV12-3 or TRBV12-4 with TRBJ2-1; a possible D gene is TRBD2 (6 bases). The J call may be mistaken, given a closer DNA end match to TRBJ2-7. The CDR3 contains 16 residues. In DNA, the CDR3 is TGTGCCAGCAGGGGGGGTGTGGGTAGCAGCTACAATGAGCAGTACTTC. Its protein is CASRGGVGSSYNEQYF.